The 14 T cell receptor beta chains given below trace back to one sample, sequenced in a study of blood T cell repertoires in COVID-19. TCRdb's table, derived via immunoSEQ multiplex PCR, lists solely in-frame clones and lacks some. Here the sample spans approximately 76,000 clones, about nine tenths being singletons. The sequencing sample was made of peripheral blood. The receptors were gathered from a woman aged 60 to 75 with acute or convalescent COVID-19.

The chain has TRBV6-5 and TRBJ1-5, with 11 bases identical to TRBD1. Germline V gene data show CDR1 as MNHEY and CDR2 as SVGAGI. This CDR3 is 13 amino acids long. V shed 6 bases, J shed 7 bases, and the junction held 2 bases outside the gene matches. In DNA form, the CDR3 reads TGTGCCAGCAGGTGGACAGGGGGCCAGCCCCAGCATTTT. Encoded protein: CASRWTGGQPQHF.

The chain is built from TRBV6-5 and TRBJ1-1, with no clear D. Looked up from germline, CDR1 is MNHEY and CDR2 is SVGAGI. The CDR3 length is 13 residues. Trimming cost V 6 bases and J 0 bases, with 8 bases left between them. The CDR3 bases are TGTGCCAGCAGCATAAGCTTGAACACTGAAGCTTTCTTT. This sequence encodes CASSISLNTEAFF.

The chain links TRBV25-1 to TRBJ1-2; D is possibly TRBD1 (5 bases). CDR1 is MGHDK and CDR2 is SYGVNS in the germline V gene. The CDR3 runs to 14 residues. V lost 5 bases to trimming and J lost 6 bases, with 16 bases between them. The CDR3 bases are TGTGCCAGCAGTCCAGTTCAGGGACTTCATGGCTACACCTTC. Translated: CASSPVQGLHGYTF.

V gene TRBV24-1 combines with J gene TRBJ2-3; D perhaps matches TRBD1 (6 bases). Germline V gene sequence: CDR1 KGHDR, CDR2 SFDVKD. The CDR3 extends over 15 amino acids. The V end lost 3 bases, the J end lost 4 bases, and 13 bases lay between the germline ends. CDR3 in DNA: TGTGCCACCAGTGATCCGCGACAGGCAGCAGATACGCAGTATTTT. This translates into CATSDPRQAADTQYF.

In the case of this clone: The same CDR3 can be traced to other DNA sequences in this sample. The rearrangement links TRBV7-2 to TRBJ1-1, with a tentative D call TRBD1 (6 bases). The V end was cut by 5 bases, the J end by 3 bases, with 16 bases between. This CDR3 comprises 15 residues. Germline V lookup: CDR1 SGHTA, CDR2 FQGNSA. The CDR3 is CASSVTGRPDTEAFF. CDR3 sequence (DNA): TGTGCCAGCAGCGTCACAGGGCGTCCGGACACTGAAGCTTTCTTT.

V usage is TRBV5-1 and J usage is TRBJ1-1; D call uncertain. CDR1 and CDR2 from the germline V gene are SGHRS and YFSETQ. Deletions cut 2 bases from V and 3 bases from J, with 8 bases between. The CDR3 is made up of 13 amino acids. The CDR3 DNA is TGCGCCAGCAGCTTAACCCGAGACACTGAAGCTTTCTTT. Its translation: CASSLTRDTEAFF.

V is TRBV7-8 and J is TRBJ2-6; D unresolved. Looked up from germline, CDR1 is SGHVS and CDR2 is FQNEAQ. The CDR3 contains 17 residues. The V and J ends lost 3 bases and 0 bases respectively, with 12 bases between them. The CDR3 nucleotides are TGTGCCAGCAGCTTCCTGCGGTTCGACTCTGGGGCCAACGTCCTGACTTTC. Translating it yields CASSFLRFDSGANVLTF.

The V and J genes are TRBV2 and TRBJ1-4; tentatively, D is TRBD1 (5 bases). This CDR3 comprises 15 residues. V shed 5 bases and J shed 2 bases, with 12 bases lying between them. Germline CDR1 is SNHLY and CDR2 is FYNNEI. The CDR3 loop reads CASSSRDSTNEKLFF. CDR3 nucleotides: TGTGCCAGCAGTAGCAGAGACAGCACTAATGAAAAACTGTTTTTT.

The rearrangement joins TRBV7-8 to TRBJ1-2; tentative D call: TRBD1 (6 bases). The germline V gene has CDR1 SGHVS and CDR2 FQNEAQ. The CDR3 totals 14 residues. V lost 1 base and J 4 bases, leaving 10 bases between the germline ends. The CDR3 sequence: CASSLETGGYGYTF. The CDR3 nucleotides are TGTGCCAGCAGCTTAGAGACAGGCGGCTATGGCTACACCTTC. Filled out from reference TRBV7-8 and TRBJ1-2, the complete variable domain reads GAGVSQSPRYKVAKRGQDVALRCDPISGHVSLFWYQQALGQGPEFLTYFQNEAQLDKSGLPSDRFFAERPEGSVSTLKIQRTQQEDSAVYLCASSLETGGYGYTFGSGTRLTVV.

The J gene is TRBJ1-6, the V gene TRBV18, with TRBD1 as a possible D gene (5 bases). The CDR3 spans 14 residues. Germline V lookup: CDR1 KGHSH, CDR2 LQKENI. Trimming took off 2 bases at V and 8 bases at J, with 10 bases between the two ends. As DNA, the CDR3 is TGTGCCAGCTCACCAAGGGGCCTCGATTCACCCCTCCACTTT. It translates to CASSPRGLDSPLHF.

DNA for the CDR3: TGTGCCTGGAGTTACACTCAGGTGGGGGGAGCTTTCTTT. Its protein product is CAWSYTQVGGAFF. The rearrangement joins TRBV30 to TRBJ1-1, with TRBD1 as a possible D gene (5 bases). With 2 bases removed from V and 10 bases from J, the gap between germline ends came to 17 bases. CDR1 GTSNPN and CDR2 SVGIG come from the germline V gene (reference sequence). CDR3 length: 13 residues.

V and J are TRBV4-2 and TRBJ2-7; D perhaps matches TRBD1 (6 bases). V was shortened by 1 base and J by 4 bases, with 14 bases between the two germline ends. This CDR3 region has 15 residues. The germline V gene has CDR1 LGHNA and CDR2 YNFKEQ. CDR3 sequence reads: CASSQVGTRGYEQYF. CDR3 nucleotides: TGTGCCAGCAGCCAAGTCGGGACACGGGGTTACGAGCAGTACTTC.

The CDR3 loop reads CAIQPQDFQETQYF. CDR3 DNA: TGTGCCATCCAGCCGCAGGACTTCCAAGAGACCCAGTACTTC. This chain joins TRBV2 and TRBJ2-5; D is possibly TRBD2 (5 bases). The V gene's germline CDR1 is SNHLY and CDR2 FYNNEI. The CDR3 totals 14 residues. V was cut by 10 bases and J by 1 base, with 16 bases left in between.

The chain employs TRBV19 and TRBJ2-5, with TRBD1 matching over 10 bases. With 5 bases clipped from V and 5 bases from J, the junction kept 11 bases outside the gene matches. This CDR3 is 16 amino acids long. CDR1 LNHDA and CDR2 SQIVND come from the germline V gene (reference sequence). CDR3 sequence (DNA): TGTGCCAGTAGTTATCCACCGGGACAGGGGCGGGAGACCCAGTACTTC. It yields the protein CASSYPPGQGRETQYF.